Listed below are T cell receptor beta chains from one sample, sequenced in a study of Graves' ophthalmopathy and Graves' hyperthyroidism. TCRdb reprocessed the multiplex PCR reads with MiXCR, giving one entry per CDR3 protein. The table shows about 660,000 distinct CDR3 sequences, with about 38% occurring only once. The material sequenced was peripheral blood. Receptor source: an adult man with Graves' ophthalmopathy. The CDR3 runs from the conserved cysteine through the conserved F or W. The order of the fields is CDR3 protein, J gene, D gene, clone size, V gene. A D gene is named only where the DNA matches it firmly. Size values are once, few and many counts, or a class for expanded clones, and some rows have none.

cdr3_aa: CASSLKTQGPLFSPLHF; j_call: TRBJ1-6; d_call: .; clone_size: few; v_call: TRBV9
cdr3_aa: CSVEGTGTQAFF; j_call: TRBJ1-1; d_call: TRBD1; clone_size: once; v_call: TRBV29-1
cdr3_aa: CASFDRDSTSLANVLTF; j_call: TRBJ2-6; d_call: .; clone_size: .; v_call: TRBV6-6
cdr3_aa: CASSTTGPSYEQYF; j_call: TRBJ2-7; d_call: .; clone_size: many; v_call: TRBV19
cdr3_aa: CASSVSGGAEAFF; j_call: TRBJ1-1; d_call: .; clone_size: .; v_call: TRBV9
cdr3_aa: CASSRQYQETQYF; j_call: TRBJ2-5; d_call: .; clone_size: .; v_call: TRBV14
cdr3_aa: CASSKGESYEQYF; j_call: TRBJ2-7; d_call: .; clone_size: many; v_call: TRBV5-1
cdr3_aa: CASSPGQDYTGELFF; j_call: TRBJ2-2; d_call: TRBD1; clone_size: .; v_call: TRBV5-1
cdr3_aa: CASSRSRHHIPEAFF; j_call: TRBJ1-1; d_call: .; clone_size: .; v_call: TRBV7-2
cdr3_aa: CAIRGTGPNEKLFF; j_call: TRBJ1-4; d_call: TRBD1; clone_size: many; v_call: TRBV10-3